Listed below are T cell receptor beta chains from one sample, sequenced in a study of blood T cell repertoires in COVID-19. Data came from immunoSEQ multiplex PCR; TCRdb stores just in-frame clones and leaves some out. The sample lists about 16,000 clones; about three quarters were seen once. The specimen was peripheral blood. The receptors shown here come from a man in his sixties with acute or convalescent COVID-19. Each CDR3 is given with its conserved first and last residue. The D gene is left open where the match is weak. Clone sizes are given selectively: once, few, many, or a class where the clone is expanded.

J | size | V | D | CDR3 | DNA
TRBJ1-1 | NA | TRBV5-1 | TRBD1 | CASSLGQGRLMNTEAFF | TGCGCCAGCAGCTTGGGACAGGGGAGGTTGATGAACACTGAAGCTTTCTTT
TRBJ2-7 | NA | TRBV4-1 | NA | CASSQSDREVSEQYF | TGCGCCAGCAGCCAATCTGACAGGGAGGTATCCGAGCAGTACTTC
TRBJ2-6 | NA | TRBV10-1 | TRBD1 | CAHGPRDRIHTGANVLTF | TGCGCCCACGGCCCAAGGGACAGGATTCATACTGGGGCCAACGTCCTGACTTTC
TRBJ1-2 | NA | TRBV6-5 | NA | CASSYSTVGAGYTF | TGTGCCAGCAGTTACTCGACGGTTGGGGCGGGCTACACCTTC
TRBJ1-2 | NA | TRBV5-4 | NA | CASSLAGQGGYGYTF | TGTGCCAGCAGCTTGGCCGGCCAGGGCGGCTATGGCTACACCTTC
TRBJ2-7 | few | TRBV18 | NA | CASSPGQSRTYEQYF | TGTGCCAGCTCCCCAGGACAATCGCGAACCTACGAGCAGTACTTC
TRBJ2-2 | once | TRBV2 | TRBD2 | CASKRTSGGTGELFF | TGTGCCAGCAAAAGGACTAGCGGGGGGACCGGGGAGCTGTTTTTT
TRBJ2-3 | NA | TRBV29-1 | TRBD1 | CSVDGTASGGDTQYF | TGCAGCGTTGACGGGACAGCCAGCGGAGGAGATACGCAGTATTTT
TRBJ1-4 | few | TRBV7-8 | NA | CASSALALSSEKLFF | TGTGCCAGCAGCGCCTTGGCCCTTAGCAGTGAAAAACTGTTTTTT
TRBJ2-5 | few | TRBV5-1 | NA | CASSLYGGTEETQYF | TGCGCCAGCAGCTTGTACGGGGGAACCGAAGAGACCCAGTACTTC
TRBJ2-1 | NA | TRBV7-9 | NA | CASSGKERPTEFF | TGTGCCAGCAGCGGAAAGGAGCGACCTACGGAGTTCTTC
TRBJ2-3 | NA | TRBV5-6 | TRBD2 | CASSLVAGPGGGTDTQYF | TGTGCCAGCAGCTTGGTAGCGGGGCCCGGGGGCGGCACAGATACGCAGTATTTT
TRBJ2-3 | NA | TRBV10-1 | TRBD1 | CASLGQGKDTQYF | TGCGCCAGTTTGGGACAGGGGAAAGATACGCAGTATTTT
TRBJ2-7 | NA | TRBV21-1 | NA | CASSPGEIRGVEQYF | TGTGCCAGCAGCCCGGGGGAGATTAGGGGTGTCGAGCAGTACTTC
TRBJ2-3 | NA | TRBV2 | NA | CASSSDGGTDTQYF | TGTGCCAGCAGCTCGGACGGGGGAACAGATACGCAGTATTTT
TRBJ2-5 | NA | TRBV5-1 | NA | CASSPDKQETQYF | TGCGCCAGCAGCCCTGACAAGCAAGAGACCCAGTACTTC
TRBJ1-6 | NA | TRBV2 | NA | CASSGQINSPLHF | TGTGCCAGCAGTGGACAGATTAATTCACCCCTCCACTTT
TRBJ2-1 | NA | TRBV21-1 | NA | CASSKHMNEQFF | TGTGCCAGCAGCAAACACATGAATGAGCAGTTCTTC
TRBJ1-3 | few | TRBV7-7 | NA | CASSDDSSGNTIYF | TGTGCTAGCAGCGATGACAGCTCTGGAAACACCATATATTTT
TRBJ1-1 | NA | TRBV11-2 | NA | CASSLHRALGEAFF | TGTGCCAGCAGCTTACACAGGGCCCTAGGTGAAGCTTTCTTT
TRBJ2-2 | NA | TRBV5-1 | TRBD1 | CASSPQPGGTNTGELFF | TGCGCCAGCAGCCCACAACCAGGGGGCACTAACACCGGGGAGCTGTTTTTT
TRBJ2-5 | NA | TRBV7-9 | NA | CASSLVGDMGETQYF | TGTGCCAGCAGCTTAGTCGGGGACATGGGAGAGACCCAGTACTTC
TRBJ2-3 | NA | TRBV28 | TRBD1 | CASRVGTASPSYTDTQYF | TGTGCCAGCCGAGTAGGGACAGCATCGCCCTCCTACACAGATACGCAGTATTTT
TRBJ2-7 | NA | TRBV10-3 | TRBD1 | CAISEELIARDSPVYEQYF | TGTGCCATCAGTGAGGAACTAATCGCCCGGGACAGCCCCGTTTACGAGCAGTACTTC
TRBJ1-4 | NA | TRBV19 | NA | CASSIERGRSEKLFF | TGTGCCAGTAGTATAGAAAGGGGTCGAAGTGAAAAACTGTTTTTT
TRBJ2-7 | NA | TRBV11-2 | NA | CASSLDRGSYEQYF | TGTGCCAGCAGCTTAGATCGGGGATCCTACGAGCAGTACTTC
TRBJ1-1 | NA | TRBV30 | NA | CAWLNRVMNTEAFF | TGTGCCTGGCTGAACAGGGTTATGAACACTGAAGCTTTCTTT
TRBJ2-7 | NA | TRBV5-4 | TRBD2 | CASSLEASGDPYEQYF | TGTGCCAGCAGCTTGGAAGCTAGCGGGGACCCGTACGAGCAGTACTTC
TRBJ2-3 | NA | TRBV9 | TRBD2 | CASSESGVTDTQYF | TGTGCCAGCAGCGAGAGCGGGGTAACAGATACGCAGTATTTT
TRBJ2-7 | NA | TRBV5-1 | NA | CASSLEFEEQYF | TGCGCCAGCAGCTTAGAGTTTGAGGAGCAGTACTTC
TRBJ1-4 | NA | TRBV6-5 | TRBD1 | CASRAIGTGGEKLFF | TGTGCCAGCCGGGCGATTGGGACAGGGGGGGAAAAACTGTTTTTT
TRBJ1-6 | NA | TRBV4-1 | TRBD1 | CASKVDRAGSPLHF | TGCGCCAGCAAAGTAGACAGGGCCGGGTCACCCCTCCACTTT
TRBJ2-3 | NA | TRBV23-1 | NA | CASTLKGGGPDDTQYF | TGCGCCAGCACCCTCAAAGGGGGGGGGCCTGACGATACGCAGTATTTT
TRBJ2-7 | NA | TRBV19 | TRBD2 | CASKPGGPYEQYF | TGTGCCAGTAAGCCGGGGGGGCCGTACGAGCAGTACTTC
TRBJ1-1 | NA | TRBV7-2 | NA | CASSLVGQGGSTEAFF | TGTGCCAGCAGCTTAGTTGGCCAGGGCGGGAGCACTGAAGCTTTCTTT
TRBJ2-3 | NA | TRBV2 | TRBD2 | CASSLLAGGRDTQYF | TGTGCCAGCAGTCTGCTCGCGGGGGGGCGGGATACGCAGTATTTT
TRBJ1-2 | few | TRBV27 | TRBD1 | CASSPGTGAGVIYGYTF | TGTGCCAGCAGTCCCGGGACAGGGGCCGGGGTCATCTATGGCTACACCTTC
TRBJ2-1 | few | TRBV5-1 | NA | CASSLEGKSWYNEQFF | TGCGCCAGCAGCTTGGAGGGGAAATCCTGGTACAATGAGCAGTTCTTC
TRBJ2-2 | NA | TRBV5-1 | TRBD2 | CASSPTTSGAAGTGELFF | TGCGCCAGCAGCCCAACGACTAGCGGGGCGGCTGGAACCGGGGAGCTGTTTTTT
TRBJ1-2 | NA | TRBV18 | TRBD1 | CASSPGSDRVEGYTF | TGTGCCAGCTCACCAGGTTCCGACAGGGTGGAAGGCTACACCTTC
TRBJ1-2 | once | TRBV7-8 | TRBD1 | CASSFGTGRDGYTF | TGTGCCAGCAGCTTCGGGACAGGGAGGGATGGCTACACCTTC
TRBJ1-3 | NA | TRBV6-6 | NA | CASSRDGNSGNTIYF | TGTGCCAGCAGCCGCGACGGGAACTCTGGAAACACCATATATTTT
TRBJ1-1 | few | TRBV7-3 | NA | CASSPGFTGEAFF | TGTGCCAGCAGCCCGGGATTCACCGGTGAAGCTTTCTTT
TRBJ1-1 | NA | TRBV12-3/TRBV12-4 | NA | CASRIQEIGEAFF | TGTGCCAGCAGAATACAGGAAATTGGCGAAGCTTTCTTT
TRBJ2-2 | NA | TRBV5-1 | TRBD2 | CASSLLLPGGIGGELFF | TGCGCCAGCAGTCTCCTCCTTCCGGGGGGGATCGGCGGGGAGCTGTTTTTT
TRBJ2-7 | NA | TRBV28 | NA | CASSSVHLLEQYF | TGTGCCAGCAGTTCAGTACACCTCCTCGAGCAGTACTTC
TRBJ2-7 | NA | TRBV2 | NA | CASREQAYEQYF | TGTGCCAGCAGAGAACAGGCCTACGAGCAGTACTTC
TRBJ1-5 | NA | TRBV7-2 | NA | CASPQSFVGHGNNQPQHF | TGTGCCAGCCCCCAGTCATTTGTTGGTCACGGGAACAATCAGCCCCAGCATTTT
TRBJ1-2 | NA | TRBV5-1 | NA | CASSHRTDYGYTF | TGCGCCAGCAGCCACCGGACAGACTATGGCTACACCTTC
TRBJ1-1 | once | TRBV6-1 | NA | CASSEFFWLALNTEAFF | TGTGCCAGCAGTGAATTTTTTTGGTTGGCCCTGAACACTGAAGCTTTCTTT
TRBJ1-3 | once | TRBV9 | NA | CASSPGGDTIYF | TGTGCCAGCAGCCCCGGGGGGGACACCATATATTTT
TRBJ1-5 | NA | TRBV29-1 | NA | CSVETELNQPQHF | TGCAGCGTTGAAACAGAACTCAATCAGCCCCAGCATTTT
TRBJ2-1 | NA | TRBV6-5 | TRBD1 | CASSYPTGGGEQFF | TGTGCCAGCAGTTACCCGACAGGGGGAGGTGAGCAGTTCTTC
TRBJ2-5 | once | TRBV15 | NA | CATSRGLTAQETQYF | TGTGCCACCAGCAGGGGCCTGACAGCCCAAGAGACCCAGTACTTC
TRBJ2-3 | NA | TRBV5-4 | NA | CASSLAGADTQYF | TGTGCCAGCAGTCTCGCAGGGGCCGATACGCAGTATTTT
TRBJ2-5 | NA | TRBV6-5 | NA | CASSSREDKPQYF | TGTGCCAGCAGTTCTCGCGAGGATAAGCCCCAGTACTTC
TRBJ2-7 | NA | TRBV5-6 | TRBD2 | CASSFGGTSGDLSYEQYF | TGTGCCAGCAGCTTTGGGGGGACTAGCGGGGACCTCTCCTACGAGCAGTACTTC
TRBJ2-4 | NA | TRBV9 | TRBD2 | CASSVDLGTSGDIQYF | TGTGCCAGCAGCGTAGACCTCGGGACTAGCGGGGACATTCAGTACTTC
TRBJ2-1 | NA | TRBV27 | NA | CASGRTEYNEQFF | TGTGCCAGCGGGCGGACAGAGTACAATGAGCAGTTCTTC